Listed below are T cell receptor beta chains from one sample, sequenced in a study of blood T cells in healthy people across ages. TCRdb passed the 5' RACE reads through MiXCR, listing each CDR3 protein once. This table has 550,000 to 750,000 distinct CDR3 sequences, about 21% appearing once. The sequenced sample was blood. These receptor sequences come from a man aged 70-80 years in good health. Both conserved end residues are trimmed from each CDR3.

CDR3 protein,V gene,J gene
ASSYGGYNEKLF,TRBV6-6,TRBJ1-4
SARRGFGSYEQY,TRBV20-1,NA
ATTDRGSTDTQY,TRBV19,TRBJ2-3
ASSQTSETLGETQY,TRBV28,TRBJ2-5
ASSPGTYWNTEAF,TRBV7-9,TRBJ1-1
ASSSGHSYNEQF,TRBV28,TRBJ2-1
ASRKVIGGALRYGYT,TRBV12-3/TRBV12-4,TRBJ1-2
ATSRGSGSTYEQY,TRBV15,TRBJ2-7
ASSLRREGQKTQY,TRBV12-3/TRBV12-4,TRBJ2-5
SARLATGRYEQY,TRBV20-1,NA
ASCTSGMETQY,TRBV12-3/TRBV12-4,TRBJ2-5
SARALTSEQETQY,TRBV20-1,TRBJ2-5
ASSFRDQPQH,TRBV27,TRBJ1-5
ASSLGPGRNTIY,TRBV7-2,TRBJ1-3
ASSLQGQGLDTQY,TRBV18,TRBJ2-3
ASSLILGDTQY,TRBV7-3,TRBJ2-3
ASSVGLAGSSYNEQF,TRBV9,TRBJ2-1
ASSLSPLAYTQY,TRBV27,TRBJ2-3
ASSLAGREDYGYT,TRBV5-1,TRBJ1-2
ASLVGSGENIQY,TRBV18,TRBJ2-4
VSSQFGRLGASGSSYNEQF,TRBV3-1,NA
ASSSRDRASYEQY,TRBV7-9,NA
ASSQFAFLGKNIQY,TRBV23-1,TRBJ2-4
ASSPGQGMAKNIQY,TRBV5-5,TRBJ2-4
ASSSGGPRGAF,TRBV3-1,TRBJ1-1
ASSSGGSTDTQY,TRBV28,TRBJ2-3
SGRTSGTDTQY,TRBV20-1,TRBJ2-3
SARDSETQY,TRBV20-1,TRBJ2-5
ASSSEDSVAF,TRBV7-2,TRBJ1-1
ASTADREDSGNTIC,TRBV21-1,TRBJ1-3
ASSFGSGGNTEAF,TRBV12-3/TRBV12-4,TRBJ1-1
ASSLAGGSTNEQF,TRBV7-8,TRBJ2-1
ASSPTFLRGLSSLSGANVLT,TRBV12-3/TRBV12-4,TRBJ2-6
ASSQAGTPSYEQY,TRBV4-1,NA
ASSLALGSTDTQY,TRBV5-1,TRBJ2-3
ASSRTSILTQY,TRBV28,TRBJ2-3
ASSLGQWETQY,TRBV27,TRBJ2-5
SARESGKNTGELF,TRBV20-1,TRBJ2-2
SARDPAGAAYNEQF,TRBV20-1,NA
ASSLMTGGFTEAF,TRBV3-1,TRBJ1-1
SVVTGGDYGYT,TRBV29-1,TRBJ1-2
SVSPLGAEQF,TRBV29-1,NA
SASLSSGVQETQY,TRBV29-1,TRBJ2-5
ASSHLAEGSYEQY,TRBV5-1,NA
ASSSVDDTQY,TRBV5-6,TRBJ2-3
ASRALAVSSYEQY,TRBV27,TRBJ2-7
ASSQDVSYNEQF,TRBV4-1,TRBJ2-1
ASSQLDWATETQY,TRBV5-1,TRBJ2-5
ASSQAGGGGRETQY,TRBV4-1,TRBJ2-5
ASSLESSGSTDTQY,TRBV5-1,TRBJ2-3
SGTSGNSDEQF,TRBV20-1,TRBJ2-1
ASSHGGLKEKLF,TRBV3-1,TRBJ1-4
ASSAQGGLVMNTEAF,TRBV6-1,TRBJ1-1
ASSIQGAGEQY,TRBV11-3,TRBJ2-7
ASSLAGTNSGTQY,TRBV5-1,TRBJ2-3
ASSSTSGGSTDTQY,TRBV7-3,TRBJ2-3
ASSDTAKDGYT,TRBV6-1,TRBJ1-2
ASSLDRGMGEQY,TRBV5-1,TRBJ2-7